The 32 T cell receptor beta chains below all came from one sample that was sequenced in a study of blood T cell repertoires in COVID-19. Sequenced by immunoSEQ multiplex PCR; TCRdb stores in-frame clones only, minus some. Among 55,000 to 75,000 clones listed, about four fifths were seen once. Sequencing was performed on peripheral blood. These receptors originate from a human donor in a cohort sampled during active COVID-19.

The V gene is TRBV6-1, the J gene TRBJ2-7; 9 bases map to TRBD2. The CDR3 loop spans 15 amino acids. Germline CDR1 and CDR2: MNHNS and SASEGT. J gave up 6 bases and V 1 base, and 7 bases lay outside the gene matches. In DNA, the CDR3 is TGTGCCAGCAGTGAAGAACTAGCGGGTGCTTTCGAGCAGTACTTC. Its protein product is CASSEELAGAFEQYF.

The DNA for the CDR3 is TGTGCCAGCTCGCTTAGCGGCGCTTCCTACAATGAGCAGTTCTTC. Encoded protein: CASSLSGASYNEQFF. The chain carries TRBV18 and TRBJ2-1, with D tentatively TRBD2 (6 bases). With 6 bases removed from V and 1 base from J, the gap between germline ends came to 13 bases. Germline lookup yields CDR1 KGHSH and CDR2 LQKENI. The CDR3 is made up of 15 amino acids.

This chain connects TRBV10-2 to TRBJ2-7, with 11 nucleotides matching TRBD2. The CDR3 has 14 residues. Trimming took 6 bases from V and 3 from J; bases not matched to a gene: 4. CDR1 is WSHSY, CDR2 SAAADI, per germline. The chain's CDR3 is CASSPGLAVYEQYF. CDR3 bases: TGCGCCAGCAGCCCGGGACTAGCGGTCTACGAGCAGTACTTC.

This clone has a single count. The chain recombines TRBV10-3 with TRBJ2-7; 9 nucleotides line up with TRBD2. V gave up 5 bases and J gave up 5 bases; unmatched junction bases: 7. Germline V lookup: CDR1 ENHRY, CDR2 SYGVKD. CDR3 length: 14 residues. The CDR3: CAISSEGLADEQYF. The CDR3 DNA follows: TGTGCCATCAGTTCTGAGGGACTAGCTGACGAGCAGTACTTC.

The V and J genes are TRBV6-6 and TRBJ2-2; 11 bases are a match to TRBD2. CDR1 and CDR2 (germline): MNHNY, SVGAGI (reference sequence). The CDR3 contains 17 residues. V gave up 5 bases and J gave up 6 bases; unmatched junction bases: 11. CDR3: CASSPHSGRAKAGELFF. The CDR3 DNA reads TGTGCCAGCAGTCCCCATAGCGGGAGGGCAAAAGCCGGGGAGCTGTTTTTT.

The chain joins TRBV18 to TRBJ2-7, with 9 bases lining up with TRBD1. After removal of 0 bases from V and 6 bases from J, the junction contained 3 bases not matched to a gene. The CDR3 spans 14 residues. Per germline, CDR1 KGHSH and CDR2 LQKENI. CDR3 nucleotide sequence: TGTGCCAGCTCACCACCGGGACAGGGCTCCGAGCAGTACTTC. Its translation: CASSPPGQGSEQYF.

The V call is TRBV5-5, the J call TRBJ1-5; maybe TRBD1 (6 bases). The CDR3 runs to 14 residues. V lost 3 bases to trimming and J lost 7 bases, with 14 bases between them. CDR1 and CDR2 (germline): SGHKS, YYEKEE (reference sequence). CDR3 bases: TGTGCCAGCAGCTCGGGGGGGGGCAGGCAGCCCCAGCATTTT. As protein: CASSSGGGRQPQHF. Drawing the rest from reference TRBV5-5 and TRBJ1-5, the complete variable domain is DAGVTQSPTHLIKTRGQQVTLRCSPISGHKSVSWYQQVLGQGPQFIFQYYEKEERGRGNFPDRFSARQFPNYSSELNVNALLLGDSALYLCASSSGGGRQPQHFGDGTRLSIL.

The CDR3 DNA reads as TGTGCCAGCAGTTACCCCCTCGTCCCGCGGAATGAGCAGTTCTTC. Translation gives CASSYPLVPRNEQFF. The V gene is TRBV6-2 or TRBV6-3, the J gene TRBJ2-1; no clear D gene. Trimming took 2 bases from V and 7 from J, leaving 15 bases between them. Per the germline V gene, CDR1 is MNHEY and CDR2 is SVGEGT. This CDR3 spans 15 amino acids.

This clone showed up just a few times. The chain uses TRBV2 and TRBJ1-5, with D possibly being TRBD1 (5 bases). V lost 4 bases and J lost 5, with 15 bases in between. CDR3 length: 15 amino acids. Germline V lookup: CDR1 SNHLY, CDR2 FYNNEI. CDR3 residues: CASSGDYAGDQPQHF. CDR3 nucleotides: TGTGCCAGCAGTGGCGATTATGCGGGGGATCAGCCCCAGCATTTT.

The DNA of the CDR3 is TGCAGCGTTGAGGGGGGAATCAGCTACAATGAGCAGTTCTTC. Amino acids: CSVEGGISYNEQFF. The chain carries TRBV29-1 and TRBJ2-1; D is possibly TRBD2 (6 bases). This CDR3 contains 14 residues. The germline CDR1 and CDR2 sequences are SQVTM and ANQGSEA. The V end lost 3 bases, the J end lost 3 bases, and 12 bases lay between the germline ends.

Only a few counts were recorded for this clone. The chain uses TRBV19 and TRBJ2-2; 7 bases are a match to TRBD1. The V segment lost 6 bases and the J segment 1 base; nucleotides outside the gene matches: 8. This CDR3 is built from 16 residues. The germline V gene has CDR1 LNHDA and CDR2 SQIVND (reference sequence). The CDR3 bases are TGTGCCAGTAGGAAGGGGGCGCGAGGGAACACCGGGGAGCTGTTTTTT. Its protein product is CASRKGARGNTGELFF.

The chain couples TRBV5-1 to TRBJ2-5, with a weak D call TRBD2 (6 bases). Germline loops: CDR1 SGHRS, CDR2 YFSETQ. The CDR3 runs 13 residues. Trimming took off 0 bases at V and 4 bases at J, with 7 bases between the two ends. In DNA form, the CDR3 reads TGCGCCAGCAGCTTGGGACTAGGAGAGACCCAGTACTTC. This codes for CASSLGLGETQYF.

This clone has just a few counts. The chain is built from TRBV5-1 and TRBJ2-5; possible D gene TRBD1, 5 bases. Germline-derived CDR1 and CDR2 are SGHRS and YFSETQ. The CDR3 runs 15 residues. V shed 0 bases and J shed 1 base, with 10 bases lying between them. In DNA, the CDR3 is TGCGCCAGCAGCTTGGCTACAGGCTCCCAAGAGACCCAGTACTTC. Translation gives CASSLATGSQETQYF. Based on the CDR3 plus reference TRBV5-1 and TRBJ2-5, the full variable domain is KAGVTQTPRYLIKTRGQQVTLSCSPISGHRSVSWYQQTPGQGLQFLFEYFSETQRNKGNFPGRFSGRQFSNSRSEMNVSTLELGDSALYLCASSLATGSQETQYFGPGTRLLVL.

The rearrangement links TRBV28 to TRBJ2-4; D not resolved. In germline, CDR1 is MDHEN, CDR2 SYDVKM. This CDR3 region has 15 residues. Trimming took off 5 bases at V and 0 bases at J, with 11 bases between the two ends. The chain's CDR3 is CASSPIGGAKNIQYF. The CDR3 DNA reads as TGTGCCAGCAGTCCCATAGGCGGAGCCAAAAACATTCAGTACTTC.

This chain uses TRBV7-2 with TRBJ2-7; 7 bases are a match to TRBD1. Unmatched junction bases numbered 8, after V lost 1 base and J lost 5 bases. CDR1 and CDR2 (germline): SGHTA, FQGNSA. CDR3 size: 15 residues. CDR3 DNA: TGTGCCAGCAGCTTAGGGGGGACAGTTTTACACGAGCAGTACTTC. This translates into CASSLGGTVLHEQYF.

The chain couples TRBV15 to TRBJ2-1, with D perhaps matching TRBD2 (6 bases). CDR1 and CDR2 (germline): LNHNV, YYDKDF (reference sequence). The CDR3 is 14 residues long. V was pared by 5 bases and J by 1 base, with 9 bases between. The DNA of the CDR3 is TGTGCCACCAGCCGTAGCGGTTCCTACAATGAGCAGTTCTTC. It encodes CATSRSGSYNEQFF.

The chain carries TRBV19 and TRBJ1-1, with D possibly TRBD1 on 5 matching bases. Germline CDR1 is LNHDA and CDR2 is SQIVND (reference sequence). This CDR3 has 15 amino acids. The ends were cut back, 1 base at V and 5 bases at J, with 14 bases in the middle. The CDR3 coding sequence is TGTGCCAGTAGTATAGGTGCGGGGGTGAGTACTGAAGCTTTCTTT. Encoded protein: CASSIGAGVSTEAFF.

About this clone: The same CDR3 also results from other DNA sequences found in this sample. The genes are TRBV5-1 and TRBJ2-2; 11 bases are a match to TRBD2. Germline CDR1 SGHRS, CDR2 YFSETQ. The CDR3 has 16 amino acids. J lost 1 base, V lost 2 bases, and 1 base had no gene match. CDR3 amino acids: CASSLLAGVNTGELFF. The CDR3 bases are TGCGCCAGCAGCTTACTAGCGGGAGTGAACACCGGGGAGCTGTTTTTT.

The CDR3 region is CASSVLAGVDEQYF. Written as DNA, the CDR3 is TGTGCCAGTAGTGTGCTAGCGGGAGTAGACGAGCAGTACTTC. The gene calls are TRBV19 and TRBJ2-7; 10 bases map to TRBD2. The germline V gene encodes CDR1 LNHDA and CDR2 SQIVND (reference sequence). V dropped 5 bases and J dropped 5; count of bases not matched to a gene: 6. The length of the CDR3 is 14 residues.

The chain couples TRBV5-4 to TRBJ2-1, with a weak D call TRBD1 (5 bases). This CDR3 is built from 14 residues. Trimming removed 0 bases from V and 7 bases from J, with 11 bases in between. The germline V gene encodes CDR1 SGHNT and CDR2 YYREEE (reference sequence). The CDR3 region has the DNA TGTGCCAGCAGCTTGGGAAGGGGCGAAAATGAGCAGTTCTTC. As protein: CASSLGRGENEQFF. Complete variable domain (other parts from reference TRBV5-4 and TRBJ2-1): ETGVTQSPTHLIKTRGQQVTLRCSSQSGHNTVSWYQQALGQGPQFIFQYYREEENGRGNFPPRFSGLQFPNYSSELNVNALELDDSALYLCASSLGRGENEQFFGPGTRLTVL.

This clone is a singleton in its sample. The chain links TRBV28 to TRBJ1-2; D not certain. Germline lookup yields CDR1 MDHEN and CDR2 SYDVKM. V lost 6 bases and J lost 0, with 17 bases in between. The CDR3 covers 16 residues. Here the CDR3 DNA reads TGTGCCAGCAGGGGCGGGGTTGAGACGACTAACTATGGCTACACCTTC. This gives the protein CASRGGVETTNYGYTF.

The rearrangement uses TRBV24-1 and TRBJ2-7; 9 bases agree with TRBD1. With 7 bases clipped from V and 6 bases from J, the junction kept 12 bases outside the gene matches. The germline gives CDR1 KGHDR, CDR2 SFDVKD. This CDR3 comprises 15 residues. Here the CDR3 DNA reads TGTGCCACCAGCCCCGGGACAGGGAAAAAGGGCGAGCAGTACTTC. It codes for CATSPGTGKKGEQYF.

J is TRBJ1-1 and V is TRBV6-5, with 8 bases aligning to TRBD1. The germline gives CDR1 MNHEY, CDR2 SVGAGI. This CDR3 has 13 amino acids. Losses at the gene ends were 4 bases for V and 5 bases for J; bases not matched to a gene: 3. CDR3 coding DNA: TGTGCCAGCAGTTTCCAGGGGGCGACTGAAGCTTTCTTT. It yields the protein CASSFQGATEAFF.

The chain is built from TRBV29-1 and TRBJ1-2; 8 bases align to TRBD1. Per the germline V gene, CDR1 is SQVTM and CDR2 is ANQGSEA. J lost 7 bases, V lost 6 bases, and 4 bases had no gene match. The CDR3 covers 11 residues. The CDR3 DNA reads TGCAGCGTCCACAGGGGGGGTGGCTACACCTTC. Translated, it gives CSVHRGGGYTF. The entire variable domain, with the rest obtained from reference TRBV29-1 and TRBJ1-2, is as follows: SAVISQKPSRDICQRGTSLTIQCQVDSQVTMMFWYRQQPGQSLTLIATANQGSEATYESGFVIDKFPISRPNLTFSTLTVSNMSPEDSSIYLCSVHRGGGYTFGSGTRLTVV.

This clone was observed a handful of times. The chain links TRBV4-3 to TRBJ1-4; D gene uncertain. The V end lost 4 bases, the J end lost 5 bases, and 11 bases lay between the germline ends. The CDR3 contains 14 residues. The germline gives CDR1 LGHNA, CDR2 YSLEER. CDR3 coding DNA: TGCGCCAGCAGCCGCGAGGCGGAGAATGAAAAACTGTTTTTT. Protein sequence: CASSREAENEKLFF.

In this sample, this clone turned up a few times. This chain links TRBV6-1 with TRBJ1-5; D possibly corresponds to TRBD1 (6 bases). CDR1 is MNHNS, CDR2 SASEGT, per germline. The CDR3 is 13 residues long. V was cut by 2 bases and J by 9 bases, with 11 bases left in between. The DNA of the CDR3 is TGTGCCAGCAGTGAAAGGGGGGGGAGGCCCCAGCATTTT. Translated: CASSERGGRPQHF.

The CDR3 loop is CASSPGSGANVLTF. The CDR3 nucleotides read TGTGCCAGCTCCCCGGGTTCTGGGGCCAACGTCCTGACTTTC. The chain employs TRBV28 and TRBJ2-6; D unclear. The V end lost 8 bases, the J end lost 1 base, and 9 bases lay between the germline ends. CDR1 and CDR2 (germline): MDHEN, SYDVKM. This CDR3 has 14 residues.

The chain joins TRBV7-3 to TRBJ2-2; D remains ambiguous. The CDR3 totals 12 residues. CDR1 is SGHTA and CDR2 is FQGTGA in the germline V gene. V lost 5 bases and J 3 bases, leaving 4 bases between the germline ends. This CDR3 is CASSTYTGELFF. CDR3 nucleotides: TGTGCCAGCAGCACTTACACCGGGGAGCTGTTTTTT.

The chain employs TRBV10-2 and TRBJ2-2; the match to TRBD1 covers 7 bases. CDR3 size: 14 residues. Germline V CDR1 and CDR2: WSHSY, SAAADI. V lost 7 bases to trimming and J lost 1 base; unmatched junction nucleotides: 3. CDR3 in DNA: TGCGCCAGCAACGACAGGGAGAACACCGGGGAGCTGTTTTTT. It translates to CASNDRENTGELFF.

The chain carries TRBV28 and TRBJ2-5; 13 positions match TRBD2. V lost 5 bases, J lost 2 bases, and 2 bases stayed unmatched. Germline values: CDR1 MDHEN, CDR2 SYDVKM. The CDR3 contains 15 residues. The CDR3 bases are TGTGCCAGCAGTCGGACTAGCGGGAGTCAAGAGACCCAGTACTTC. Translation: CASSRTSGSQETQYF.

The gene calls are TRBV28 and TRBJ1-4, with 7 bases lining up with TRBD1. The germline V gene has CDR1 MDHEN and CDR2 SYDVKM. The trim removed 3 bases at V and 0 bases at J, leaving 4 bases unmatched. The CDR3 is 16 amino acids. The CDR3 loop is CASSFHRGSTNEKLFF. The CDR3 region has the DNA TGTGCCAGCAGTTTTCACAGGGGATCAACTAATGAAAAACTGTTTTTT.

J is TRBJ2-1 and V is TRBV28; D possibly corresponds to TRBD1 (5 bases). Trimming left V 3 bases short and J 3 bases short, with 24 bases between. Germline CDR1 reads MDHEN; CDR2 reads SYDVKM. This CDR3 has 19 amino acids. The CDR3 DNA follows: TGTGCCAGCAGTTTTGTCACCCTGGCGGAAGGGGTGTTCTACAATGAGCAGTTCTTC. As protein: CASSFVTLAEGVFYNEQFF. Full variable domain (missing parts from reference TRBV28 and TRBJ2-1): DVKVTQSSRYLVKRTGEKVFLECVQDMDHENMFWYRQDPGLGLRLIYFSYDVKMKEKGDIPEGYSVSREKKERFSLILESASTNQTSMYLCASSFVTLAEGVFYNEQFFGPGTRLTVL.